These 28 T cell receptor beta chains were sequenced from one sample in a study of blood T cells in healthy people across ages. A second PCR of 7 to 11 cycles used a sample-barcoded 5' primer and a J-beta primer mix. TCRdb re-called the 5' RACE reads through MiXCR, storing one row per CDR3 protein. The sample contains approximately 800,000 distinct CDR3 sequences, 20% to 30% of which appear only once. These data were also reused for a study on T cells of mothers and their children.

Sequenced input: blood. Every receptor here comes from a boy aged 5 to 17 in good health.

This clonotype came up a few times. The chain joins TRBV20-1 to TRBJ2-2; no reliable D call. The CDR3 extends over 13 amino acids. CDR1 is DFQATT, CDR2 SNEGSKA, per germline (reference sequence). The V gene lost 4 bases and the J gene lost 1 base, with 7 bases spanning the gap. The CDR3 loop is CSAKGLNTGELFF. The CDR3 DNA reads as TGCAGTGCTAAGGGATTGAACACCGGGGAGCTGTTTTTT.

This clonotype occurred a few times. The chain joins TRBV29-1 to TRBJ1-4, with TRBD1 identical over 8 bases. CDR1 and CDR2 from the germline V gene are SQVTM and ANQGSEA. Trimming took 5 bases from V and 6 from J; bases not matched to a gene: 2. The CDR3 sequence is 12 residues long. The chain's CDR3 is CSVQGADEKLFF. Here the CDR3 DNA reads TGCAGCGTTCAGGGGGCAGATGAAAAACTGTTTTTT. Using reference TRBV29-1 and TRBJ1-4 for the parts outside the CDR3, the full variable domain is SAVISQKPSRDICQRGTSLTIQCQVDSQVTMMFWYRQQPGQSLTLIATANQGSEATYESGFVIDKFPISRPNLTFSTLTVSNMSPEDSSIYLCSVQGADEKLFFGSGTQLSVL.

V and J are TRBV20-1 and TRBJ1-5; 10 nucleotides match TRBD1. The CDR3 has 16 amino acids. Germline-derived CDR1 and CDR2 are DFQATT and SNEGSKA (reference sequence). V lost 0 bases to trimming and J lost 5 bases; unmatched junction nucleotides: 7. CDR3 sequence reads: CSARELPGTGDQPQHF. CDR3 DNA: TGCAGTGCTAGAGAACTACCCGGGACAGGGGATCAGCCCCAGCATTTT.

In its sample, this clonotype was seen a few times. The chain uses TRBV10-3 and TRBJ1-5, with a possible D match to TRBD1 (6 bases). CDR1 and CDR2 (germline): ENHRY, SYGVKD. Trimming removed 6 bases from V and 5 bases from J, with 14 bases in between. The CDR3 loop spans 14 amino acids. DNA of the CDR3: TGTGCCATCAGCCAGACAGGATCGGATCAGCCCCAGCATTTT. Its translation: CAISQTGSDQPQHF.

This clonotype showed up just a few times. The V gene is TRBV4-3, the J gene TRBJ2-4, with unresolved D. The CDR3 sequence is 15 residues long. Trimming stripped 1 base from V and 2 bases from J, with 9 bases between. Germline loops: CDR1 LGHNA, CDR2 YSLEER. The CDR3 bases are TGCGCCAGCAGCCAAGGGGAAGTGCCCAAAAACATTCAGTACTTC. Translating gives CASSQGEVPKNIQYF.

This CDR3 is CASSYGAARETQYF. The CDR3 DNA reads TGTGCCAGCAGTTACGGGGCGGCGAGGGAGACCCAGTACTTC. The rearrangement joins TRBV6-5 to TRBJ2-5; a possible D gene is TRBD1 (5 bases). CDR1 is MNHEY and CDR2 is SVGAGI in the germline V gene. The CDR3 is 14 residues long. Trimming shortened V by 2 bases and J by 5 bases, and 12 bases separated the two germline ends.

CDR3 in DNA: TGTGCCAGCAGCTTACTGGCAGGGCCACAAGAGACCCAGTACTTC. Protein sequence: CASSLLAGPQETQYF. V is TRBV7-9 and J is TRBJ2-5; D perhaps matches TRBD1 (5 bases). The CDR3 extends over 15 amino acids. Trimming shortened V by 2 bases and J by 2 bases, and 12 bases separated the two germline ends. CDR1 SEHNR and CDR2 FQNEAQ come from the germline V gene (reference sequence).

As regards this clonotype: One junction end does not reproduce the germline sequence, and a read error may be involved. The chain's CDR3 is CASRYLTGGTEAFF. As DNA, the CDR3 is TGTGCCAGCAGATACTTAACGGGGGGCACTGAAGCTTTCTTT. This sequence joins TRBV6-5 and TRBJ1-1, with a weak D call TRBD1 (5 bases). This CDR3 region has 14 residues. CDR1 is MNHEY and CDR2 is SVGAGI in the germline V gene.

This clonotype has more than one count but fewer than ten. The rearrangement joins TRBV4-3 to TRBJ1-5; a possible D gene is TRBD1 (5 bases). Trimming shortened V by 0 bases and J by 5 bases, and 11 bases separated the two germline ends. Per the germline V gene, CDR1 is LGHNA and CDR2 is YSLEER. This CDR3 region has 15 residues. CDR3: CASSQDRAGHQPQHF. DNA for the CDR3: TGCGCCAGCAGCCAAGATCGGGCAGGGCATCAGCCCCAGCATTTT.

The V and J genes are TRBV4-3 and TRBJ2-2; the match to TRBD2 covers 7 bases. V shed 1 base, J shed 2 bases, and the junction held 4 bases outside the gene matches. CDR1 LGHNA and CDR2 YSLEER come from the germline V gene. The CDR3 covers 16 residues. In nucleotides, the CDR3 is TGCGCCAGCAGCCAAGCGACGACTAGCAACACCGGGGAGCTGTTTTTT. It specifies CASSQATTSNTGELFF.

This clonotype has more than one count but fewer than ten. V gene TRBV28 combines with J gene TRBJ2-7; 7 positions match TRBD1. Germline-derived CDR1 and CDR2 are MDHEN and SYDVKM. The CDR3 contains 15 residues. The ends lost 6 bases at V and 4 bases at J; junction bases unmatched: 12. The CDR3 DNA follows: TGTGCCAGCAGAAAAGACAGGGCGGGTTGGTACGAGCAGTACTTC. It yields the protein CASRKDRAGWYEQYF.

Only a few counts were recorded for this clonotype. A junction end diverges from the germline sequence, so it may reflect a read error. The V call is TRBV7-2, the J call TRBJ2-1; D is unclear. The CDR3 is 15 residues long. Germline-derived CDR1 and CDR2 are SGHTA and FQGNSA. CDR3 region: CVSSFSTQVYNEQFF. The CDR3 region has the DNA TGTGTCAGCAGCTTTTCGACCCAGGTCTACAATGAGCAGTTCTTC.

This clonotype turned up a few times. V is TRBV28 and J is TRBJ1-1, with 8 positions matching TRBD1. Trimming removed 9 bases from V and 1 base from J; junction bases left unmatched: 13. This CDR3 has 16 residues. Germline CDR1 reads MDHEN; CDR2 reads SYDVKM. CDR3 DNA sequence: TGTGCCAGTAGCACCGGGGGGACAGGCTGGAACACTGAAGCTTTCTTT. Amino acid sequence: CASSTGGTGWNTEAFF.

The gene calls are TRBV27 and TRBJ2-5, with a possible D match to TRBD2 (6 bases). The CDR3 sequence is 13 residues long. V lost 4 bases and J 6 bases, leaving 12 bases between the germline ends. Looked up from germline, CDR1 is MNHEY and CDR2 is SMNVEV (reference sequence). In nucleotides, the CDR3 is TGTGCCAGCAGTTGGGGCGCGGGAAAGACCCAGTACTTC. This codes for CASSWGAGKTQYF.

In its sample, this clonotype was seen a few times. CDR3 loop: CASSRVQGNTETQYF. The CDR3 DNA is TGTGCCAGCTCACGGGTCCAGGGTAATACAGAGACCCAGTACTTC. The rearrangement joins TRBV18 to TRBJ2-5, with a possible D match to TRBD1 (5 bases). This CDR3 has 15 residues. Trimming took off 4 bases at V and 4 bases at J, with 16 bases between the two ends. Germline V gives CDR1 KGHSH, CDR2 LQKENI.

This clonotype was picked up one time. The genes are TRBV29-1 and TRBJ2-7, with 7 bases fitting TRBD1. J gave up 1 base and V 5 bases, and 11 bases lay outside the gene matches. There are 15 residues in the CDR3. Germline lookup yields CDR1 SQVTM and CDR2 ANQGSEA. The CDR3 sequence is CSVRVPTGLSYEQYF. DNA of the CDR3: TGCAGCGTTAGGGTGCCGACAGGGCTATCCTACGAGCAGTACTTC.

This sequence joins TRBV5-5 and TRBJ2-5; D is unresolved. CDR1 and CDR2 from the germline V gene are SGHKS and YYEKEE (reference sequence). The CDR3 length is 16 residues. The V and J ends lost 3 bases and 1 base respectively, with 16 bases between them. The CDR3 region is CASSSGPTASQETQYF. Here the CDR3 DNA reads TGTGCCAGCAGCTCCGGACCCACGGCTAGCCAAGAGACCCAGTACTTC.

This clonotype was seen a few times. The CDR3 DNA reads TGTGCCGTAAAAGGGGCGGCCGGAGCTTTCTTT. It is translated as CAVKGAAGAFF. The chain recombines TRBV10-3 with TRBJ1-1; D is perhaps TRBD1 (5 bases). The CDR3 is 11 amino acids. Trimming shortened V by 11 bases and J by 10 bases, and 17 bases separated the two germline ends. Germline loops: CDR1 ENHRY, CDR2 SYGVKD.

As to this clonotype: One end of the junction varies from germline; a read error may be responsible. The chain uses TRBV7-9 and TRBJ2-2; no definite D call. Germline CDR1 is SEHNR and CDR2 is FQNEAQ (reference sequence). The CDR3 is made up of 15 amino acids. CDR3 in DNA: TGTGCCTGCAGCGATAACTACAGAAACACCGGGGAGCTGTTTTTT. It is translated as CACSDNYRNTGELFF.

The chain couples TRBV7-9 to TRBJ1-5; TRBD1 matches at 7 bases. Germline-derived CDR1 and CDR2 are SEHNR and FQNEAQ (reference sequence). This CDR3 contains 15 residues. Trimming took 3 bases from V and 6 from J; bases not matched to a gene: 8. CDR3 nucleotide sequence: TGTGCCAGCAGCTTGGAAGGGGGCCGTATTCAGCCCCAGCATTTT. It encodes CASSLEGGRIQPQHF.

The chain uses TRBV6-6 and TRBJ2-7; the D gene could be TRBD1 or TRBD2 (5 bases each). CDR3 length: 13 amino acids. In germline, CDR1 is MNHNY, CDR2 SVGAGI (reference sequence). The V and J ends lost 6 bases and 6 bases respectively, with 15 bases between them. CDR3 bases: TGTGCCAGCAGCATCGGGACGATCAGCGAGCAGTACTTC. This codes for CASSIGTISEQYF.

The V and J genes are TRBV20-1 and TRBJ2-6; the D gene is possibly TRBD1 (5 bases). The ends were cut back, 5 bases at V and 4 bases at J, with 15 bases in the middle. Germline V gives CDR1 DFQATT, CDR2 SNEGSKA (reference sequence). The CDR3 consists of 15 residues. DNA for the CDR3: TGCAGTGCTTCTCTAGGGGAAGTAGGGGCCAACGTCCTGACTTTC. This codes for CSASLGEVGANVLTF.

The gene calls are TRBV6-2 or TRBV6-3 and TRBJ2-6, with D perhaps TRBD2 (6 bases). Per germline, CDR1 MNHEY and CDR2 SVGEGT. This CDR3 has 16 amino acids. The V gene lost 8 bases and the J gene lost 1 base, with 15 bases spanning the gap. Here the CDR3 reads CASVTSGGSGANVLTF. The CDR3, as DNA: TGTGCCAGCGTAACCTCCGGGGGATCTGGGGCCAACGTCCTGACTTTC.

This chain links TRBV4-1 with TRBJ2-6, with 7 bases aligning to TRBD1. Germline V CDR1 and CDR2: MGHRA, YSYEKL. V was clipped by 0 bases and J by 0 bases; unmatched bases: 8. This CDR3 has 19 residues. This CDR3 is CASSQDRGQPSSGANVLTF. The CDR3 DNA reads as TGCGCCAGCAGCCAAGATCGGGGACAGCCGAGCTCTGGGGCCAACGTCCTGACTTTC.

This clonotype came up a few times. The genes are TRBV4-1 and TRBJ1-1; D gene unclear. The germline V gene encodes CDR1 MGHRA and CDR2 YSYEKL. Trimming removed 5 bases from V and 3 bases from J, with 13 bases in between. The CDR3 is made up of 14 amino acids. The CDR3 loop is CASSARVVDTEAFF. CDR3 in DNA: TGCGCCAGCAGCGCTCGGGTAGTGGACACTGAAGCTTTCTTT.

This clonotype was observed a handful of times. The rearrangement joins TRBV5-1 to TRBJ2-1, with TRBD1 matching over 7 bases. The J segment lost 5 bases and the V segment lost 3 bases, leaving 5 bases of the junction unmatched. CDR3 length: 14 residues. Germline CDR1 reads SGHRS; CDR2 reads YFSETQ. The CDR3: CASSSGQNNNEQFF. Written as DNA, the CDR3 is TGCGCCAGCAGCTCGGGACAGAACAACAATGAGCAGTTCTTC.

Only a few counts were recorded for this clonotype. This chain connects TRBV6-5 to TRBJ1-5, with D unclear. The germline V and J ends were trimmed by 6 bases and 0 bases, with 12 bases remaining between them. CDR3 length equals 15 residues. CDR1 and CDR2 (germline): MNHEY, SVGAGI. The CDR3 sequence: CASSLDFYSNQPQHF. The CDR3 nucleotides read TGTGCCAGCAGCCTGGACTTTTATAGCAATCAGCCCCAGCATTTT.

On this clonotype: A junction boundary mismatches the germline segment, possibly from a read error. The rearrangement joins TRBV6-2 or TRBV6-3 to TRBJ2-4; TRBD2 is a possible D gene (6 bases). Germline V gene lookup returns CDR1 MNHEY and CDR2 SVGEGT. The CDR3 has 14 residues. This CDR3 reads CASSSMGTENIRYF. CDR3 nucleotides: TGTGCCAGCAGTTCAATGGGGACTGAAAACATTCGGTACTTC.